Shown below are 17 T cell receptor beta chains from a single sample sequenced in a study of T cell repertoires in cytomegalovirus infection. TCRdb independently ran MiXCR on the reads; one entry per CDR3 protein. The sample yields 200,000 or so distinct CDR3 sequences, 28% seen once. The specimen was PBMCs. The receptors here all came from a human donor in good health (CMV status not recorded). Some clones in this sample may be carry-over from other donors' samples.

There are a few counts of this clonotype. The chain joins TRBV12-3 or TRBV12-4 to TRBJ2-1, with no clear D. The CDR3 sequence is 14 residues long. The V end was cut by 7 bases, the J end by 7 bases, with 17 bases between. Here the CDR3 DNA reads TGTGCCAGCACCTCCCGCCGGGTGGAGAATGAGCAGTTCTTC. Amino acid sequence: CASTSRRVENEQFF.

This clonotype appeared a single time. The chain joins TRBV4-1 to TRBJ2-7; D unresolved. Germline CDR1 MGHRA, CDR2 YSYEKL. The CDR3 sequence is 14 residues long. V was pared by 1 base and J by 5 bases, with 12 bases between. CDR3 in DNA: TGCGCCAGCAGCCAAGGGGGAATAGCCAACGAGCAGTACTTC. It specifies CASSQGGIANEQYF.

This chain joins TRBV6-2 or TRBV6-3 and TRBJ2-4; weak D call: TRBD2 (7 bases). CDR1 is MNHEY, CDR2 SVGEGT, per germline. The germline V and J ends were trimmed by 11 bases and 4 bases, with 24 bases remaining between them. CDR3 length: 16 residues. Written as DNA, the CDR3 is TGTGCCGTAGAAGGGGCGGGGGCCATGGGAAAAAACATTCAGTACTTC. It specifies CAVEGAGAMGKNIQYF.

The rearrangement joins TRBV29-1 to TRBJ1-1; D is possibly TRBD1 (5 bases). The ends were cut back, 6 bases at V and 0 bases at J, with 11 bases in the middle. The CDR3 is 13 amino acids. Germline V CDR1 and CDR2: SQVTM, ANQGSEA. The CDR3 sequence is CSVSGLLNTEAFF. The CDR3 nucleotides are TGCAGCGTCTCGGGACTCTTGAACACTGAAGCTTTCTTT. Based on the CDR3 plus reference TRBV29-1 and TRBJ1-1, the full variable domain is SAVISQKPSRDICQRGTSLTIQCQVDSQVTMMFWYRQQPGQSLTLIATANQGSEATYESGFVIDKFPISRPNLTFSTLTVSNMSPEDSSIYLCSVSGLLNTEAFFGQGTRLTVV.

CDR3 bases: TGTGCCAGCGGGAACTGGCCGGAGCCCCAGCATTTT. Amino acid sequence: CASGNWPEPQHF. V and J are TRBV2 and TRBJ1-5; D remains unclear. The CDR3 totals 12 residues. Germline V gene data show CDR1 as SNHLY and CDR2 as FYNNEI. Deletions cut 8 bases from V and 8 bases from J, with 13 bases between.

The CDR3 spells CASKTGGYGYTF. CDR3 DNA: TGTGCCAGTAAGACAGGGGGCTATGGCTACACCTTC. The chain carries TRBV19 and TRBJ1-2, with TRBD1 matching over 9 bases. Germline trimming cut 7 bases from V and 4 bases from J; bases unmatched to any gene: 1. The CDR3 is 12 residues long. Germline V CDR1 and CDR2: LNHDA, SQIVND (reference sequence).

V usage is TRBV6-2 or TRBV6-3 and J usage is TRBJ1-4; possible D gene TRBD1, 5 bases. The CDR3 is made up of 14 amino acids. Germline V CDR1 and CDR2: MNHEY, SVGEGT. With 4 bases removed from V and 7 bases from J, the gap between germline ends came to 13 bases. CDR3: CASSSPGVSEKLFF. CDR3 DNA: TGTGCCAGCAGTTCACCGGGGGTTAGTGAAAAACTGTTTTTT.

V gene TRBV2 combines with J gene TRBJ1-1; D unclear. The CDR3 covers 12 residues. Deletions cut 3 bases from V and 6 bases from J, with 8 bases between. Germline V gene data show CDR1 as SNHLY and CDR2 as FYNNEI. CDR3 in DNA: TGTGCCAGCAGTGACAACATTGCTGAAGCTTTCTTT. It specifies CASSDNIAEAFF.

This clonotype was counted only a few times. This chain links TRBV11-2 with TRBJ2-2; D might be TRBD1 or TRBD2, each matching 5 bases. This CDR3 is 17 amino acids long. Germline values: CDR1 SGHAT, CDR2 FQNNGV. Trimming shortened V by 5 bases and J by 3 bases, and 19 bases separated the two germline ends. CDR3 loop: CASSRDRLGEYTGELFF. For the CDR3, the DNA is TGTGCCAGCAGCCGCGACCGGTTGGGGGAATACACCGGGGAGCTGTTTTTT.

This chain links TRBV6-2 or TRBV6-3 with TRBJ1-5; the D gene is possibly TRBD1 (5 bases). V lost 8 bases and J lost 6, with 11 bases in between. The germline V gene encodes CDR1 MNHEY and CDR2 SVGEGT. This CDR3 has 12 amino acids. Here the CDR3 reads CASQSGGQPQHF. The DNA of the CDR3 is TGTGCCAGCCAGTCTGGGGGTCAGCCCCAGCATTTT.

There are a few counts of this clonotype. The V call is TRBV7-8, the J call TRBJ2-6, with TRBD1 matching over 8 bases. There are 18 residues in the CDR3. Looked up from germline, CDR1 is SGHVS and CDR2 is FQNEAQ. With 3 bases clipped from V and 0 bases from J, the junction kept 7 bases outside the gene matches. CDR3 in amino acids: CASSFFRTGSSGANVLTF. The CDR3 DNA is TGTGCCAGCAGCTTCTTCAGGACAGGGAGCTCTGGGGCCAACGTCCTGACTTTC.

This clonotype was recorded a few times. The chain combines TRBV20-1 with TRBJ1-6; 7 bases line up with TRBD1. The CDR3 covers 13 residues. From germline, CDR1 is DFQATT and CDR2 SNEGSKA (reference sequence). The V and J ends lost 6 bases and 10 bases, in that order; junction bases with no gene match: 9. CDR3 sequence: CSATTGRGSPLHF. In DNA, the CDR3 is TGCAGTGCCACGACAGGGAGGGGATCACCCCTCCACTTT.

The gene calls are TRBV7-4 and TRBJ2-7; D is possibly TRBD1 or TRBD2 (5 bases each). Germline V gene lookup returns CDR1 SGHVT and CDR2 SQSDAQ. Trimming removed 1 base from V and 0 bases from J, with 13 bases in between. The CDR3 has 16 residues. CDR3 sequence reads: CASSLGAGRVSYEQYF. CDR3 sequence (DNA): TGTGCCAGCAGCTTAGGGGCGGGCAGGGTCTCCTACGAGCAGTACTTC.

J is TRBJ2-2 and V is TRBV7-4; D is ambiguous. Germline CDR1 is SGHVT and CDR2 is SQSDAQ. The CDR3 has 15 amino acids. Deletions cut 2 bases from V and 6 bases from J, with 13 bases between. The CDR3 region has the DNA TGTGCCAGCAGCTTAAACCCCTCTCGGGCCGGGGAGCTGTTTTTT. This translates into CASSLNPSRAGELFF.

The table lists this clonotype with a few counts. The chain uses TRBV6-6 and TRBJ2-1, with TRBD1 identical over 7 bases. The CDR3 consists of 15 residues. Germline V gene lookup returns CDR1 MNHNY and CDR2 SVGAGI (reference sequence). V lost 5 bases, J lost 0 bases, and 4 bases stayed unmatched. The CDR3 region has the DNA TGTGCCAGCAGTCGACAGGGTCCCTCCTACAATGAGCAGTTCTTC. Translated, it gives CASSRQGPSYNEQFF.

The chain carries TRBV2 and TRBJ1-1; 8 nucleotides agree with TRBD1. V lost 8 bases and J lost 4; bases outside the gene matches: 9. The CDR3 spans 14 residues. Germline V lookup: CDR1 SNHLY, CDR2 FYNNEI. CDR3 sequence: CASSGQGAITEAFF. The CDR3 DNA is TGTGCCAGCTCCGGGCAGGGGGCGATCACTGAAGCTTTCTTT.

The CDR3 sequence is CASSADLDYGYTF. In DNA, the CDR3 is TGTGCCAGCAGTGCGGATCTCGATTATGGCTACACCTTC. The chain couples TRBV2 to TRBJ1-2, with D hard to call. This CDR3 has 13 amino acids. Per the germline V gene, CDR1 is SNHLY and CDR2 is FYNNEI. V lost 4 bases and J lost 5, with 11 bases in between.